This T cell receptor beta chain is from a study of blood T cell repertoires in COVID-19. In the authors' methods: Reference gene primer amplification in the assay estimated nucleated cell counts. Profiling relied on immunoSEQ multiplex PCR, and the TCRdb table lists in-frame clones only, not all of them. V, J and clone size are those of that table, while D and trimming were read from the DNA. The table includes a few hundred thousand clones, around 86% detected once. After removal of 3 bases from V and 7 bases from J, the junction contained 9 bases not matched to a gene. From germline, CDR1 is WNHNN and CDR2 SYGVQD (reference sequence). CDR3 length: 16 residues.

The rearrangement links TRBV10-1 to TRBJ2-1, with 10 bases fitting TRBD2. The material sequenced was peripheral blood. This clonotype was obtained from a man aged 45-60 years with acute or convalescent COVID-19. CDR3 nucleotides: TGCGCCAGCAGTGATCCAGCGGGGGGGATAACAAATGAGCAGTTCTTC. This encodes CASSDPAGGITNEQFF.